Listed below are T cell receptor beta chains from one sample, sequenced in a study of T-cell reconstitution after alpha-beta-depleted transplantation in children. One entry per CDR3 protein results from TCRdb running MiXCR on the PCR reads. The sample holds approximately 85,000 distinct CDR3 sequences, roughly 14% seen once. The starting material was PBMCs, mostly from graft donor cells, obtained 180 days after TCRalphabeta/CD19-depleted stem cell transplant. These TCRs come from a male patient aged 2-15 years who had a stem cell transplant for acute lymphoblastic leukemia, so the T cells may come from the graft donor. Both conserved end residues are trimmed from each CDR3. A D gene is named only where the DNA matches it firmly.

cdr3_length v_call d_call cdr3_aa
13 TRBV4-2 TRBD1 ASSQRQGASLPQH
11 TRBV7-9 - ASSLVEGNEQF
14 TRBV15 TRBD2 ATSSAPGLAGGELF
14 TRBV7-2 TRBD2 ASSSRLAGGGETQY
13 TRBV5-1 - ASSFNGETNYGYT
15 TRBV7-2 TRBD1 ASSTTGQAKSSYEQY
11 TRBV28 - ATVPAADYGYT
12 TRBV20-1 - SARGSPSSYEQY
9 TRBV7-2 - ASSPSYGYT
13 TRBV12-3/TRBV12-4 TRBD1 ASSFGDRDTETQY
12 TRBV6-5 - ASSYSRRNTEAF
15 TRBV3-1 TRBD2 ASSLLILAGSKDTQY
11 TRBV29-1 - SVRYLSSYEQY
13 TRBV7-6 TRBD1 ASSPKPGGVGTQY
12 TRBV6-1 - ASSRTGRQETQY
12 TRBV20-1 TRBD1 SARVQGGYNEQF
13 TRBV5-1 - ASSFLQGPGNTIY
13 TRBV18 - ASSPRGSGYNEQF
12 TRBV5-1 - ASSPNQGSYEQY
13 TRBV5-1 TRBD1 ASSYRDRVNTEAF
13 TRBV10-3 TRBD2 AISDHTSGTDEQF
8 TRBV7-9 TRBD2 ASSPGGQY
11 TRBV12-3/TRBV12-4 - ATRVHGTGELF
13 TRBV6-2/TRBV6-3 TRBD1 ASRTDRLDTGELF
10 TRBV7-2 - ASSLVVETQY